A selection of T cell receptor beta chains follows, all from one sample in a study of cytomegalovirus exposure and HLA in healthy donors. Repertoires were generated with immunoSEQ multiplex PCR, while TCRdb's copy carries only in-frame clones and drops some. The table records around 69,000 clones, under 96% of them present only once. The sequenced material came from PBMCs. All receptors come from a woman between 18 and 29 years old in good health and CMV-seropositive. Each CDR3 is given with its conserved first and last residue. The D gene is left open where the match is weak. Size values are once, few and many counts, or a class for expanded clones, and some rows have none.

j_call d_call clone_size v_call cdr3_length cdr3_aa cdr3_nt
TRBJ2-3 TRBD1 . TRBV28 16 CASSNWDRGRQDTQYF TGTGCCAGCAGTAATTGGGACAGGGGGCGACAAGATACGCAGTATTTT
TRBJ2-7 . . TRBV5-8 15 CASGVLDSSSYEQYF TGTGCCAGCGGCGTCCTGGACAGCTCCTCCTACGAGCAGTACTTC
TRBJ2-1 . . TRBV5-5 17 CASSLVRPGGTYNEQFF TGTGCCAGCAGCTTGGTTAGACCTGGGGGCACTTACAATGAGCAGTTCTTC
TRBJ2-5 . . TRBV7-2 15 CASSLGSLAFETQYF TGTGCCAGCAGCTTAGGAAGCCTAGCATTTGAGACCCAGTACTTC
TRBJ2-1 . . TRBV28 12 CASSWSLNEQFF TGTGCCAGCAGTTGGAGTCTCAATGAGCAGTTCTTC
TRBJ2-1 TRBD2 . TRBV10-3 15 CAISDRAGGHNEQFF TGTGCCATCAGTGATCGAGCGGGAGGGCACAATGAGCAGTTCTTC
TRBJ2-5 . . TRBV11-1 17 CASSPKGVLGFRETQYF TGTGCCAGCAGCCCGAAGGGGGTATTAGGGTTCCGAGAGACCCAGTACTTC
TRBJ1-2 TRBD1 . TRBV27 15 CASSPDRVFLSGHTF TGTGCCAGCAGCCCGGACAGGGTTTTTCTCTCTGGCCACACCTTC
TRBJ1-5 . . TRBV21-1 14 CASRTGGRDQPQHF TGTGCCAGCAGGACAGGGGGCCGCGATCAGCCCCAGCATTTT
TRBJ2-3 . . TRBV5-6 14 CASSLNSGGDTQYF TGTGCCAGCAGCTTGAACTCTGGAGGGGATACGCAGTATTTT
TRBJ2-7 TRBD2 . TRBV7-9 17 CASSSGTSGSVGYEQYF TGTGCCAGCAGTTCCGGGACTAGCGGGAGTGTTGGCTACGAGCAGTACTTC
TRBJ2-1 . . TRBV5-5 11 CASSPYNEQFF TGTGCCAGCAGCCCGTACAATGAGCAGTTCTTC
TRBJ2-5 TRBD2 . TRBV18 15 CASSPGLGVRETQYF TGTGCCAGCTCACCGGGACTAGGGGTTCGAGAGACCCAGTACTTC
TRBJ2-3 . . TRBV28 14 CATFARRAQDTQYF TGTGCCACTTTTGCCCGGAGGGCCCAAGATACGCAGTATTTT
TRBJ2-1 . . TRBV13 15 CASSLGHSTYNEQFF TGTGCCAGCAGCTTAGGCCACAGTACCTACAATGAGCAGTTCTTC
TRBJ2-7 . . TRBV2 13 CASRARGVHEQYF TGTGCCAGCAGGGCTAGGGGTGTCCACGAGCAGTACTTC
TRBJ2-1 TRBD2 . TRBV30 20 CAWGYIPGLAVGGGNNEQFF TGTGCCTGGGGGTACATACCGGGACTAGCGGTCGGTGGGGGAAACAATGAGCAGTTCTTC
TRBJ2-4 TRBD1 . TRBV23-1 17 CASSQSRDREAKNIQYF TGCGCCAGCAGTCAATCCCGTGACAGGGAGGCCAAAAACATTCAGTACTTC
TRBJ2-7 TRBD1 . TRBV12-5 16 CASGLVHIGGKGEQYF TGTGCTAGTGGTTTGGTACATATAGGGGGCAAAGGCGAGCAGTACTTC
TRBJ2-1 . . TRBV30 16 CAGGELGTEIYNEQFF TGTGCCGGAGGGGAGCTGGGGACTGAAATATACAATGAGCAGTTCTTC
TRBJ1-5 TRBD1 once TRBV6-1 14 CASSEQDRNQPQHF TGTGCCAGCAGTGAACAGGACAGGAACCAGCCCCAGCATTTT
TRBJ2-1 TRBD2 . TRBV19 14 CASTIGLAGSEQFF TGTGCCAGTACCATCGGACTAGCGGGCAGTGAGCAGTTCTTC
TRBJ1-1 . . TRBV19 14 CASSIRGIYTEAFF TGTGCCAGTAGTATTAGGGGGATTTACACTGAAGCTTTCTTT
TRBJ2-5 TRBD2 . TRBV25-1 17 CASSDSLAGGPEETQYF TGTGCCAGCAGTGATAGCCTAGCGGGAGGGCCCGAAGAGACCCAGTACTTC
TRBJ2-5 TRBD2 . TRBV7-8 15 CASNPSGRGVETQYF TGTGCCAGCAACCCTAGCGGGAGAGGAGTAGAGACCCAGTACTTC
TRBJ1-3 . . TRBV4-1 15 CASSPSPPSGNTIYF TGCGCCAGCAGCCCTTCCCCTCCCAGTGGAAACACCATATATTTT
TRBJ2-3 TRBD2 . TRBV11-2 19 CASSPGTSGHSPSTDTQYF TGTGCCAGCAGCCCCGGGACTAGCGGTCATAGCCCTAGCACAGATACGCAGTATTTT
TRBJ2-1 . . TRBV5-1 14 CASSLSGTYNEQFF TGCGCCAGCAGCTTGTCCGGGACCTACAATGAGCAGTTCTTC
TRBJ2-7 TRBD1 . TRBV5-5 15 CASIRDRDRVREQYF TGTGCCAGCATCCGAGACCGGGACAGAGTCCGCGAGCAGTACTTC
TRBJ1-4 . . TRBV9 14 CASSVEGVDEKLFF TGTGCCAGCAGCGTAGAGGGGGTAGATGAAAAACTGTTTTTT
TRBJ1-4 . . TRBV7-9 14 CASSLNRENEKLFF TGTGCCAGCAGCTTAAACCGGGAAAACGAAAAACTGTTTTTT
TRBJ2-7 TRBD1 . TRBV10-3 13 CAISGGQFYEQYF TGTGCCATCAGTGGGGGACAGTTCTACGAGCAGTACTTC
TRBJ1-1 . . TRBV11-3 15 CASSWPRTGGPEAFF TGTGCCAGCAGCTGGCCCAGGACTGGTGGACCTGAAGCTTTCTTT
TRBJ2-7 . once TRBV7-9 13 CASSPSAAYEQYF TGTGCCAGCAGCCCTAGTGCTGCCTACGAGCAGTACTTC
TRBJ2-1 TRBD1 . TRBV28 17 CASSLYAGTGLDNEQFF TGTGCCAGCAGTTTATATGCGGGGACAGGGCTGGACAATGAGCAGTTCTTC